The 5 T cell receptor beta chains below all came from one sample that was sequenced in a study of human T cells and chemical hapten exposure. TCRdb re-derived calls from the RACE reads in MiXCR, one entry per CDR3 protein. The sample lists under 50,000 distinct CDR3 sequences; approximately 7.6% were seen once. Time point defined: pre-sensitization, week 0. Treatment noted: therapeutic diphenylcyclopropenone sensitization with weekly scalp DPC. The sample consisted of whole blood, taken in connection with sensitization to the hapten diphenylcyclopropenone (DPC). The receptors derive from a woman in her fifties or sixties with alopecia areata. Some clones in this sample may be carry-over from other donors' samples.

This clonotype has only a few counts. The chain employs TRBV29-1 and TRBJ2-6; D may be TRBD1 (6 bases). This CDR3 is 13 amino acids long. CDR1 SQVTM and CDR2 ANQGSEA come from the germline V gene. V shed 8 bases and J shed 3 bases, with 11 bases lying between them. In DNA form, the CDR3 reads TGCAGCTACAGGGAAGGTGGGGCCAACGTCCTGACTTTC. This encodes CSYREGGANVLTF.

The V and J genes are TRBV5-1 and TRBJ2-5, with 7 positions matching TRBD2. V gave up 3 bases and J gave up 2 bases; unmatched junction bases: 10. This CDR3 comprises 16 residues. Per germline, CDR1 SGHRS and CDR2 YFSETQ. CDR3 nucleotide sequence: TGCGCCAGCAGCTCCCAAATCGGGAGGCGTCAAGAGACCCAGTACTTC. Amino acids: CASSSQIGRRQETQYF.

This clonotype was seen only a few times. The genes are TRBV11-2 and TRBJ2-1; the match to TRBD2 covers 16 bases. With V trimmed by 6 bases and J by 0 bases, 5 bases remained unmatched. The length of the CDR3 is 18 residues. Germline V gene sequence: CDR1 SGHAT, CDR2 FQNNGV. CDR3 loop: CASRGGLAGGSSYNEQFF. The CDR3 DNA follows: TGTGCCAGCAGAGGGGGACTAGCGGGAGGGAGCTCCTACAATGAGCAGTTCTTC. Together with reference TRBV11-2 and TRBJ2-1, the CDR3 gives the full variable domain: EAGVAQSPRYKIIEKRQSVAFWCNPISGHATLYWYQQILGQGPKLLIQFQNNGVVDDSQLPKDRFSAERLKGVDSTLKIQPAKLEDSAVYLCASRGGLAGGSSYNEQFFGPGTRLTVL.

In its sample, this clonotype was seen many times. J is TRBJ2-5 and V is TRBV29-1; possible D gene TRBD2, 6 bases. Germline values: CDR1 SQVTM, CDR2 ANQGSEA. This CDR3 comprises 13 residues. V gave up 5 bases and J gave up 1 base, with 11 bases separating them. CDR3 sequence reads: CSVPTSTQETQYF. DNA for the CDR3: TGCAGCGTTCCCACTAGCACCCAAGAGACCCAGTACTTC. Full variable domain (missing parts from reference TRBV29-1 and TRBJ2-5): SAVISQKPSRDICQRGTSLTIQCQVDSQVTMMFWYRQQPGQSLTLIATANQGSEATYESGFVIDKFPISRPNLTFSTLTVSNMSPEDSSIYLCSVPTSTQETQYFGPGTRLLVL.

In regard to this clonotype: A single base separates this from a much larger clone, so it may be a read error. V usage is TRBV7-3 and J usage is TRBJ2-5; D is undetermined. From germline, CDR1 is SGHTA and CDR2 FQGTGA. The CDR3 has 13 residues. DNA for the CDR3: TGTGTCAGCAGCTTGGCCAGGCGGGAGACCCAGTACTTC. It yields the protein CVSSLARRETQYF. Supplemented by reference TRBV7-3 and TRBJ2-5, the full variable domain reads GAGVSQTPSNKVTEKGKYVELRCDPISGHTALYWYRQSLGQGPEFLIYFQGTGAADDSGLPNDRFFAVRPEGSVSTLKIQRTERGDSAVYLCVSSLARRETQYFGPGTRLLVL.